The clone carrying this T cell receptor (beta chain) was observed a handful of times. The data stem from a study of blood T cells in healthy people across ages. It was with a sample-barcoded 5' primer and a J-beta primer mix that a second PCR of about 6 to 12 cycles was run. The template-switch adaptor was a 5' adaptor with 12 random nucleotides. It tagged each cDNA molecule. TCRdb itself ran the 5' RACE reads through MiXCR, one entry per CDR3 protein. This sample has approximately 1.5 million distinct CDR3 sequences, with around 40% found just once. CDR1 is LGHNA and CDR2 is YSLEER in the germline V gene. The V gene lost 1 base and the J gene lost 1 base, with 10 bases spanning the gap. The CDR3 consists of 15 residues.

The sequenced sample consisted of blood. This receptor was obtained from a woman under 30 in good health. J is TRBJ1-2 and V is TRBV4-3; a weak D match, TRBD1 (5 bases). CDR3 loop: CASSQGQSRNYGYTF. Written as DNA, the CDR3 is TGCGCCAGCAGCCAAGGACAGTCGCGTAACTATGGCTACACCTTC.